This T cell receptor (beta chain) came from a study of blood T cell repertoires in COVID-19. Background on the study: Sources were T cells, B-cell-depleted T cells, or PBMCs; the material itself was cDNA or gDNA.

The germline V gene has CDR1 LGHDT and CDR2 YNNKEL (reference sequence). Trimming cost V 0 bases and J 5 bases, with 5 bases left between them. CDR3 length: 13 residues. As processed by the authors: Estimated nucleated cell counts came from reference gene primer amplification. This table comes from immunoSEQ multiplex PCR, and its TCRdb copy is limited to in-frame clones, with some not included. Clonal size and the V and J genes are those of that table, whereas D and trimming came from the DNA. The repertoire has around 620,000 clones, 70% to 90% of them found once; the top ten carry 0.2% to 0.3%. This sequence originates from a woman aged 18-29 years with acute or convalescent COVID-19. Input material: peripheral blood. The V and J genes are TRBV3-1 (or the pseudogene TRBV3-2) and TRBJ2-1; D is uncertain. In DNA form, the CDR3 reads TGTGCCAGCAGCCAAGAAACTGACAATGAGCAGTTCTTC. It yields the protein CASSQETDNEQFF.